Below are 12 T cell receptor beta chains sequenced from a single sample in a study of cytomegalovirus exposure and HLA in healthy donors. Libraries were prepared by immunoSEQ multiplex PCR; TCRdb keeps only in-frame clonotypes and omits some of them. The repertoire consists of around 250,000 clones, with 90% occurring once and the leading ten covering around 3.3%. The sequenced material came from PBMCs. The receptors stem from a woman in her 30s in good health and CMV-seronegative.

This clone has more than one count but fewer than ten. The V call is TRBV6-1, the J call TRBJ2-1, with TRBD2 identical over 9 bases. This CDR3 is built from 15 residues. Germline V gives CDR1 MNHNS, CDR2 SASEGT. The J segment lost 8 bases and the V segment lost 3 bases, leaving 8 bases of the junction unmatched. CDR3 region: CASSEGSGSMYEQFF. CDR3 sequence (DNA): TGTGCCAGCAGTGAGGGTAGCGGGAGTATGTATGAGCAGTTCTTC.

As DNA, the CDR3 is TGTGCCAGCAGCACACGAAGCGGGAGGGCCGGAGATACGCAGTATTTT. Translation: CASSTRSGRAGDTQYF. This chain connects TRBV28 to TRBJ2-3; TRBD2 agrees at 10 bases. CDR3 length: 16 amino acids. Germline values: CDR1 MDHEN, CDR2 SYDVKM. V was pared by 6 bases and J by 5 bases, with 11 bases of the junction left unmatched.

This clone has only one observation. The chain uses TRBV5-6 and TRBJ1-4, with TRBD1 matching over 8 bases. Germline trimming cut 1 base from V and 6 bases from J; bases unmatched to any gene: 8. The CDR3 consists of 16 residues. The V gene's germline CDR1 is SGHDT and CDR2 YYEEEE. The CDR3 sequence is CASSLFIDRGHEKLFF. As DNA, the CDR3 is TGTGCCAGCAGCTTGTTTATAGACAGGGGACATGAAAAACTGTTTTTT. The complete variable domain, with remaining parts taken from reference TRBV5-6 and TRBJ1-4, reads DAGVTQSPTHLIKTRGQQVTLRCSPKSGHDTVSWYQQALGQGPQFIFQYYEEEERQRGNFPDRFSGHQFPNYSSELNVNALLLGDSALYLCASSLFIDRGHEKLFFGSGTQLSVL.

The chain's CDR3 is CASSLGQSEQYF. CDR3 in DNA: TGTGCCAGCAGTTTAGGACAGTCCGAGCAGTACTTC. J is TRBJ2-7 and V is TRBV27; a weak D match, TRBD1 (6 bases). This CDR3 has 12 amino acids. Germline CDR1 MNHEY, CDR2 SMNVEV (reference sequence). V was shortened by 2 bases and J by 6 bases, with 8 bases between the two germline ends.

The chain employs TRBV11-3 and TRBJ2-3; TRBD2 is a possible D gene (5 bases). This CDR3 comprises 11 residues. Trimming removed 5 bases from V and 5 bases from J, with 5 bases in between. Germline CDR1 is SGHNT and CDR2 is YENEEA. The CDR3: CASSEGDTQYF. CDR3 DNA: TGTGCCAGCAGCGAGGGAGATACGCAGTATTTT.

The sample holds a few counts of this clone. The chain links TRBV6-5 to TRBJ1-1, with TRBD1 identical over 7 bases. There are 14 residues in the CDR3. CDR1 MNHEY and CDR2 SVGAGI come from the germline V gene. The junction had 3 bases not matched to a gene; V was cut back by 5 bases and J by 0 bases. CDR3 coding DNA: TGTGCCAGCAGTGGACAGGCTGTGAACACTGAAGCTTTCTTT. Amino acid sequence: CASSGQAVNTEAFF.

The chain joins TRBV27 to TRBJ2-3; 9 positions agree with TRBD2. J was trimmed by 0 bases and V by 1 base; bases with no gene match: 8. Germline CDR1 is MNHEY and CDR2 is SMNVEV (reference sequence). The CDR3 runs 18 residues. The CDR3 sequence is CASSLWAGGPPSTDTQYF. CDR3 DNA sequence: TGTGCCAGCAGTTTATGGGCGGGAGGGCCCCCTAGCACAGATACGCAGTATTTT.

This chain connects TRBV27 to TRBJ2-1, with 7 positions matching TRBD1. Trimming cost V 6 bases and J 6 bases; bases outside gene matches: 8. The CDR3 covers 14 residues. Germline V gene data show CDR1 as MNHEY and CDR2 as SMNVEV (reference sequence). The CDR3 DNA sequence: TGTGCCAGCAGACAACAGGGGAATTTCAATGAGCAGTTCTTC. Translating it yields CASRQQGNFNEQFF.

This chain uses TRBV27 with TRBJ2-1; 7 bases align to TRBD1. Germline V lookup: CDR1 MNHEY, CDR2 SMNVEV (reference sequence). Losses at the gene ends were 6 bases for V and 5 bases for J; bases not matched to a gene: 7. The CDR3 is made up of 14 amino acids. The CDR3: CASRMTGPHNEQFF. CDR3 DNA sequence: TGTGCCAGCAGGATGACAGGGCCTCACAATGAGCAGTTCTTC.

This chain joins TRBV13 and TRBJ2-5; TRBD2 is a possible D gene (5 bases). V lost 4 bases to trimming and J lost 5 bases, with 8 bases between them. CDR3 length equals 12 residues. The germline V gene has CDR1 PRHDT and CDR2 FYEKMQ (reference sequence). The CDR3 loop reads CASSSRGETQYF. CDR3 in DNA: TGTGCCAGCAGCTCTCGCGGGGAGACCCAGTACTTC. The variable domain in full, completed from reference TRBV13 and TRBJ2-5, reads AAGVIQSPRHLIKEKRETATLKCYPIPRHDTVYWYQQGPGQDPQFLISFYEKMQSDKGSIPDRFSAQQFSDYHSELNMSSLELGDSALYFCASSSRGETQYFGPGTRLLVL.

This chain connects TRBV2 to TRBJ2-5, with no clear D. Trimming stripped 6 bases from V and 6 bases from J, with 14 bases between. This CDR3 spans 13 amino acids. Germline V CDR1 and CDR2: SNHLY, FYNNEI. In DNA form, the CDR3 reads TGTGCCAGCAGCGCCAATGGAAGGCAGACCCAGTACTTC. This gives the protein CASSANGRQTQYF. The full variable domain, rest sourced from reference TRBV2 and TRBJ2-5, is EPEVTQTPSHQVTQMGQEVILRCVPISNHLYFYWYRQILGQKVEFLVSFYNNEISEKSEIFDDQFSVERPDGSNFTLKIRSTKLEDSAMYFCASSANGRQTQYFGPGTRLLVL.

This clone was picked up a small number of times. The J gene is TRBJ2-5, the V gene TRBV7-9; unclear D gene. V lost 2 bases and J 2 bases, leaving 9 bases between the germline ends. CDR3 length: 14 amino acids. CDR1 is SEHNR, CDR2 FQNEAQ, per germline (reference sequence). CDR3 in amino acids: CASSLNRGQETQYF. CDR3 sequence (DNA): TGTGCCAGCAGCTTAAATCGTGGTCAAGAGACCCAGTACTTC. Full variable domain (rest looked up from reference TRBV7-9 and TRBJ2-5): DTGVSQNPRHKITKRGQNVTFRCDPISEHNRLYWYRQTLGQGPEFLTYFQNEAQLEKSRLLSDRFSAERPKGSFSTLEIQRTEQGDSAMYLCASSLNRGQETQYFGPGTRLLVL.